This T cell receptor beta chain was obtained from a study of Ad26.COV2.S vaccination and SARS-CoV-2 variants. Study-wide results and caveats: Reports say spike-specific CD8+ and CD4+ T cell responses covered substantial breadth after vaccination. Placebo recipients showed lower spike-specific TCR breadth than vaccinees. Measures of TCR breadth and depth may have fallen short of total T cell responses.

Data came from immunoSEQ multiplex PCR; TCRdb stores just in-frame clones and leaves some out. Among 300,000 to 400,000 clones, just over 90% were seen once, and the ten largest hold 3.5% to 4.5%. Germline V gene sequence: CDR1 MNHNS, CDR2 SASEGT. Trimming at V came to 4 bases and at J to 3 bases, leaving 5 bases not matched to a gene. This CDR3 region has 16 residues. Concerning this clone: Its antigen is unidentified.

The input for sequencing was peripheral blood, taken after recovery from COVID-19. The chain recombines TRBV6-1 with TRBJ2-4, with 11 bases that match TRBD2. This sequence was found in a human donor who had recovered from COVID-19. The CDR3 spells CASSVTSGGSKNIQYF. Written as DNA, the CDR3 is TGTGCCAGCAGTGTTACTAGCGGGGGAAGCAAAAACATTCAGTACTTC.